This TCR beta chain originates from a study of T cells in Graves' hyperthyroidism and ophthalmopathy. Amplification targeted TCR beta CDR3 regions from RNA transcripts. TCR CDR3 underwent first-round RT-PCR with the HTBI primer set. TCRdb ran MiXCR on the multiplex PCR reads and lists one entry per CDR3 protein. The data hold hundreds of thousands of distinct CDR3 sequences, with 14% observed a single time. Exclusion criteria comprised uncontrolled infection, other autoimmune disease, pregnancy or lactation. The diagnostic basis comprised clinical symptoms, serum thyroxine and TRAb, thyroid ultrasound and orbital computed tomography. This clonotype came up many times. V shed 6 bases and J shed 5 bases, with 10 bases lying between them. This CDR3 spans 12 amino acids. Germline CDR1 SGHVS, CDR2 FQNEAQ.

The V call is TRBV7-8, the J call TRBJ2-5; a possible D gene is TRBD1 (5 bases). The origin of this receptor is a woman between 25 and 40 years old with Graves' hyperthyroidism. The sequenced sample consisted of blood. Here the CDR3 reads CASRSRDETQYF. The CDR3 DNA reads as TGTGCCAGCAGGTCCAGGGATGAGACCCAGTACTTC.